Below, 10 T cell receptor beta chains from the same sample are listed, as sequenced in a study of blood T cell repertoires in COVID-19. Clones were sequenced by immunoSEQ multiplex PCR, and TCRdb holds only the in-frame ones, with some missing. The data hold about 20,000 clones, with about nine tenths observed a single time. The source material was peripheral blood. These receptors were obtained from a man aged 45-65 years with active COVID-19.

The chain links TRBV1 to TRBJ2-1; the table's D gene call, TRBD2, was not cross checked with the DNA. TRBV1 is classified as a pseudogene. The CDR3 runs to 16 residues. CDR3 DNA sequence: TGCACCAGCAGTTATATAGCGGGGGCCGAGTACAATGAGCAGTTCTTC. It specifies CTSSYIAGAEYNEQFF.

The chain joins TRBV3-1 (or the pseudogene TRBV3-2) to TRBJ2-6; D call uncertain. Deletions cut 4 bases from V and 0 bases from J, with 4 bases between. Germline V lookup: CDR1 LGHDT, CDR2 YNNKEL (reference sequence). The CDR3 consists of 14 residues. DNA of the CDR3: TGTGCCAGCAGCCGCAGCTCTGGGGCCAACGTCCTGACTTTC. Protein product: CASSRSSGANVLTF.

The chain has TRBV4-1 and TRBJ1-2; D is uncertain. The CDR3 is 15 residues long. Trimming removed 1 base at V and 5 bases at J, with 14 bases between. The germline CDR1 and CDR2 sequences are MGHRA and YSYEKL. The CDR3: CASSQVEASKYGYTF. DNA for the CDR3: TGCGCCAGCAGCCAAGTCGAGGCAAGCAAATATGGCTACACCTTC.

The chain combines TRBV2 with TRBJ2-1, with D tentatively TRBD1 (5 bases). Germline V gives CDR1 SNHLY, CDR2 FYNNEI. This CDR3 is 12 amino acids long. Trimming left V 4 bases short and J 9 bases short, with 10 bases between. In DNA, the CDR3 is TGTGCCAGCAGTGTCTTCACAGGTGAGCAGTTCTTC. This translates into CASSVFTGEQFF.

This chain connects TRBV14 to TRBJ1-1; D unresolved. Trimming took 4 bases from V and 1 from J, leaving 7 bases between them. The germline V gene encodes CDR1 SGHDN and CDR2 FVKESK. The CDR3 is made up of 13 amino acids. CDR3 loop: CASSPFGNTEAFF. In DNA form, the CDR3 reads TGTGCCAGCAGCCCCTTCGGGAACACTGAAGCTTTCTTT. The whole variable domain, remainder taken from reference TRBV14 and TRBJ1-1, is EAGVTQFPSHSVIEKGQTVTLRCDPISGHDNLYWYRRVMGKEIKFLLHFVKESKQDESGMPNNRFLAERTGGTYSTLKVQPAELEDSGVYFCASSPFGNTEAFFGQGTRLTVV.

The DNA for the CDR3 is TGTGCCTGGAGTGTACCCCCAGGGCTCGACGAGCAGTACTTC. It encodes CAWSVPPGLDEQYF. V usage is TRBV30 and J usage is TRBJ2-7, with D tentatively TRBD1 (5 bases). Germline V gene lookup returns CDR1 GTSNPN and CDR2 SVGIG (reference sequence). The CDR3 is 14 amino acids. V was cut by 0 bases and J by 5 bases, with 14 bases left in between.

There are a few counts of this clone. In the same sample, other DNA sequences code for this CDR3. V usage is TRBV6-5 and J usage is TRBJ2-7; 10 bases map to TRBD1. The germline V gene has CDR1 MNHEY and CDR2 SVGAGI. J was trimmed by 3 bases and V by 0 bases; bases with no gene match: 2. CDR3 length: 15 amino acids. CDR3: CASSYSTGGIYEQYF. DNA for the CDR3: TGTGCCAGCAGTTACTCGACAGGGGGCATCTACGAGCAGTACTTC.

The genes are TRBV30 and TRBJ2-7, with 10 bases lining up with TRBD1. The germline CDR1 and CDR2 sequences are GTSNPN and SVGIG (reference sequence). This CDR3 is 13 amino acids long. V lost 7 bases to trimming and J lost 4 bases; unmatched junction nucleotides: 7. This CDR3 reads CAYSTGGSYEQYF. Here the CDR3 DNA reads TGTGCCTACTCGACAGGGGGCAGTTACGAGCAGTACTTC.

The chain links TRBV30 to TRBJ1-5; no definite D call. CDR3 length: 14 amino acids. CDR1 is GTSNPN and CDR2 is SVGIG in the germline V gene (reference sequence). V was shortened by 0 bases and J by 0 bases, with 6 bases between the two germline ends. CDR3 sequence reads: CAWSVDNSNQPQHF. In DNA, the CDR3 is TGTGCCTGGAGTGTTGACAATAGCAATCAGCCCCAGCATTTT.

V gene TRBV7-9 combines with J gene TRBJ2-7, with a weak D call TRBD2 (6 bases). The V gene lost 4 bases and the J gene lost 0 bases, with 10 bases spanning the gap. Germline V gene data show CDR1 as SEHNR and CDR2 as FQNEAQ (reference sequence). The CDR3 is made up of 14 amino acids. The CDR3: CASSSGRSSYEQYF. The DNA for the CDR3 is TGTGCCAGCAGCTCAGGGAGGAGCTCCTACGAGCAGTACTTC.